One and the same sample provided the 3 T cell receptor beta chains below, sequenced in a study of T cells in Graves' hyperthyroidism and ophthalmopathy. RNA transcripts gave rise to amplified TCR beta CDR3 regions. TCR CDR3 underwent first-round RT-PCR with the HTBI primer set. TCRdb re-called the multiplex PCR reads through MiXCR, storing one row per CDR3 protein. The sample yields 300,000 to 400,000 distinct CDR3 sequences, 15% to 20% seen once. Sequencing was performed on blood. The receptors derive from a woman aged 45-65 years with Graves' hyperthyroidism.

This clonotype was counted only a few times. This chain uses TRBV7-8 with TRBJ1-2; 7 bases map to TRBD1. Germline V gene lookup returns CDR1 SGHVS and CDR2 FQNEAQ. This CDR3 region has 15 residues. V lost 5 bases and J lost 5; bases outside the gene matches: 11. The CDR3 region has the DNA TGTGCCAGCAGCATCGAGGGGGCGGGGGGTTATGGCTACACCTTC. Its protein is CASSIEGAGGYGYTF. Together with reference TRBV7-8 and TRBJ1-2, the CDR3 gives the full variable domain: GAGVSQSPRYKVAKRGQDVALRCDPISGHVSLFWYQQALGQGPEFLTYFQNEAQLDKSGLPSDRFFAERPEGSVSTLKIQRTQQEDSAVYLCASSIEGAGGYGYTFGSGTRLTVV.

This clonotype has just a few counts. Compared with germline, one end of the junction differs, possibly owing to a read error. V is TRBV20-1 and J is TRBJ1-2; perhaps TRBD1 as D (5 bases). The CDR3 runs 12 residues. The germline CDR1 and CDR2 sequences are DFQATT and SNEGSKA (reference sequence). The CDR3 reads CSASRDLAALAF. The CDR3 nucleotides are TGCAGTGCTAGTCGGGACTTGGCAGCCCTAGCCTTC.

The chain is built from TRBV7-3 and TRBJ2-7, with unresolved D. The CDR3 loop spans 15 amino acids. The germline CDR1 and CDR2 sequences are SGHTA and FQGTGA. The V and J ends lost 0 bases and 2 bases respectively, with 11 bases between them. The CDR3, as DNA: TGTGCCAGCAGCTTAACGTCACCCTGCGCCTACGAGCAGTACGTC. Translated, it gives CASSLTSPCAYEQYV.